This T cell receptor beta chain was identified in a study of cytotoxic CD8 clonotypes in ibrutinib-treated CLL (dated by TCRdb to the early 2020s). Regarding the study in general: The cohort included roughly 15 treatment-naive and 11 to 12 relapsed/refractory patients; about 17 were IGHV unmutated. Responses were partial in around 25 patients and complete in 2; after median 68 months follow-up, roughly 14 stayed in remission and 12 progressed. The response samples were drawn at a median of approximately twelve months into treatment, with a range of about 6 to 36 months. An average of roughly 250,000 productive templates and tens of thousands of productive rearrangements was obtained per sample. Longitudinal samples were available for 26 of the 86 trial participants. Cryopreserved peripheral blood mononuclear cells were obtained prior to treatment, at the time of response, and at either disease progression or sustained remission. Patients were still on ibrutinib when every remission and progressive disease sample was collected. Broader findings and caveats from the paper: Public clonotypes were rare and either shrank or stayed stable during treatment, and the rise in clonality at ibrutinib response reflected expansion of private clonotypes. Sustained-remission and progressing patients did not have matched sampling times, and lymph node repertoires were not examined. At ibrutinib response clonality went up, during sustained remission it held steady, and at progression it dropped back toward baseline. At baseline, clonality was higher than in age-matched healthy donors and showed a strong correlation with circulating CD8+ T-cell counts.

On this clone itself: Its antigen is currently not known. Base qualities were left out, and no much larger clone turns up one base away.

The time point label, read with the paper, signifies: more than 10 months on ibrutinib. For TCR beta library preparation, approximately 2 micrograms of genomic DNA were isolated from cryopreserved PBMCs. Longitudinal blood samples from CLL patients receiving ibrutinib monotherapy were subjected to high-throughput TCR beta sequencing. The patients took part in an open-label, single-center phase 2 trial of ibrutinib monotherapy. A MiSeq instrument was used for deep resolution sequencing, which targeted depths ranging from 1 in 1 million up to 1 in 200,000 T cells, with coverage averaging 10x for each clonotype. TCR beta libraries were generated with the immunoSEQ hsTCRB Kit. The original methods were these. The data were analyzed with ImmunoSEQ Analyzer and ImmunoSEQ Data Assistant, and V, D and J gene assignments followed IMGT definitions. Clonality, which ranges from 0 to 1, was calculated by subtracting the normalized Shannon entropy of productive rearrangement frequencies from one. Only overrepresented clonotypes making up at least 0.05% of the repertoire of each patient were included in the public clonotype analysis. Approximately 14 age-matched healthy donor repertoires from immuneACCESS served as clonality controls. TCRdb holds this immuneACCESS table with in-frame rearrangements only. Some clones are missing; in checked studies, unresolved V genes explain under half, and the rest has no known cause. The DNA gave D and trimming, while V, J and clone size come from that table. The sample contains about 200,000 clones, about four fifths of them found a single time. Over 10% of the sample rests with the top ten.

This receptor was taken from a human donor with chronic lymphocytic leukemia. The sequencing here drew on PBMCs, taken after 12 months of ibrutinib treatment.

The CDR3 is CASSLVRTDSYEQYF. DNA sequence: TGTGCCAGCAGCTTAGTCCGGACGGATTCCTACGAGCAGTACTTC. Recombination linked TRBV11-2 to TRBJ2-7; the D gene cannot be resolved reliably. Trimming removed 1 base from V and 1 base from J, leaving 11 bases between the germline ends. From the cysteine up to the phenylalanine, the CDR3 has a length of 15 residues. Here the CDR3 DNA is all that survives: 45 bases in frame from base 1. Via the germline V gene, CDR1 is SGHAT and CDR2 FQNNGV.